Described below is a single TCR beta chain sequence and its context. The PCR ran on 60 Vbeta and 13 Jbeta primers. Profiling relied on immunoSEQ multiplex PCR, and the TCRdb table lists in-frame clones only, not all of them. The sample shows over 50,000 clones, approximately 64% of them seen only once. These data come from a study of cytomegalovirus exposure and HLA in healthy donors. The sample was PBMCs. This clonotype was obtained from a man in his forties in good health and CMV-seropositive.

The CDR3 sequence: CASSRTSGYYEQYF. The CDR3 coding sequence is TGTGCCAGCAGCCGGACTAGCGGTTACTACGAGCAGTACTTC. The V and J genes are TRBV5-6 and TRBJ2-7, with 10 bases fitting TRBD2. Germline values: CDR1 SGHDT, CDR2 YYEEEE. The V gene end was trimmed by 4 bases and the J gene end by 3 bases; junction bases not matched to a gene: 4. This CDR3 region has 14 residues. The complete variable domain, with remaining parts taken from reference TRBV5-6 and TRBJ2-7, reads DAGVTQSPTHLIKTRGQQVTLRCSPKSGHDTVSWYQQALGQGPQFIFQYYEEEERQRGNFPDRFSGHQFPNYSSELNVNALLLGDSALYLCASSRTSGYYEQYFGPGTRLTVT.